This section outlines one T cell receptor (beta chain) sequence together with its context. Its antigen is unknown. Trimming took off 1 base at V and 9 bases at J, with 17 bases between the two ends. CDR1 is SGHRS and CDR2 is YFSETQ in the germline V gene. CDR3 length: 16 amino acids. The source of the sample is a study of Ad26.COV2.S vaccination and SARS-CoV-2 variants. Study overall: Donor was assigned to the Ad26.COV2.S arm of trial COV1001.

General observations from the study: A substantial breadth of spike-specific CD8+ and CD4+ T cell responses after vaccination has been reported. Vaccinees displayed broader spike-specific TCR repertoires than placebo recipients.

Treatment defined: about 20 received Ad26.COV2.S at low or high dose, single or two shots; roughly 5 received placebo; per-sample allocation not given. After the first vaccine or placebo injection, samples were drawn on day 63. TCRdb's table, derived via immunoSEQ multiplex PCR, lists solely in-frame clones and lacks some. The data hold more than 300,000 clones, with 85% observed a single time. The rearrangement links TRBV5-1 to TRBJ1-6; D call uncertain. The TCR comes from a person aged 18 to 59 who received the Ad26.COV2.S COVID-19 vaccine or a placebo. Specimen: peripheral blood, collected in a trial of Ad26.COV2.S vaccine versus placebo. CDR3 sequence: CASSLSAMGMSSPLHF. The CDR3 DNA sequence: TGCGCCAGCAGCTTGTCCGCGATGGGGATGAGTTCACCCCTCCACTTT.